A selection of T cell receptor beta chains follows, all from one sample in a study of CD8+CD57+ T cells in acquired aplastic anemia. TCRdb processed the reads anew with MiXCR; each CDR3 protein has one entry. This repertoire shows about 470,000 distinct CDR3 sequences, around 30% found once; its top ten account for less than 0.85%. Sequences were obtained from sorted CD4+, CD8+, or CD8+CD57+ T cells (not recorded which) from PBMCs. The receptors were gathered from a human donor with aplastic anemia. CDR3s include the opening cysteine and the closing phenylalanine or tryptophan. Each record gives: J gene, D gene, V gene, clone size, CDR3 DNA, CDR3 protein. The D gene is left open where the match is weak. Only some rows state a clone size, as once, few, many or a class for expanded clones.

j_gene: TRBJ2-5; d_gene: TRBD2; v_gene: TRBV2; abundance: many; CDR3nt: TGTGCCAGGGAATCGGGAGGGCGAGAGACCCAGTACTTC; CDR3aa: CARESGGRETQYF
j_gene: TRBJ2-7; d_gene: TRBD1; v_gene: TRBV7-9; abundance: .; CDR3nt: TGTGCCAGCAGCTTAGGAGGGACAGGGGAGTCCTACGAGCAGTACTTC; CDR3aa: CASSLGGTGESYEQYF
j_gene: TRBJ1-1; d_gene: .; v_gene: TRBV5-1; abundance: few; CDR3nt: TGCGCCAGCAGCTTGGATCTGGGAAGTGAAGCTTTCTTT; CDR3aa: CASSLDLGSEAFF
j_gene: TRBJ2-3; d_gene: TRBD2; v_gene: TRBV20-1; abundance: many; CDR3nt: TGCAGTGTGGGGGGGACTCACCAGTATTTT; CDR3aa: CSVGGTHQYF
j_gene: TRBJ1-5; d_gene: .; v_gene: TRBV4-3; abundance: few; CDR3nt: TGCGCCAGCAGCCAAGAAGCCGACGTTAGCAATCAGCCCCAGCATTTT; CDR3aa: CASSQEADVSNQPQHF
j_gene: TRBJ1-2; d_gene: .; v_gene: TRBV9; abundance: .; CDR3nt: TGTGCCAGCAGCGTAGACGGCACGTATGGCTACACCTTC; CDR3aa: CASSVDGTYGYTF
j_gene: TRBJ1-1; d_gene: .; v_gene: TRBV6-5; abundance: few; CDR3nt: TGTGCCAGCAGTTACTCTCCGATGGGTGGGGTCGAAGCTTTCTTT; CDR3aa: CASSYSPMGGVEAFF
j_gene: TRBJ2-5; d_gene: TRBD2; v_gene: TRBV7-8; abundance: .; CDR3nt: TGTGCCAGCAGCCCTGCGGGACTAGCGGGGTTGCAGACCCAGTACTTC; CDR3aa: CASSPAGLAGLQTQYF
j_gene: TRBJ1-1; d_gene: .; v_gene: TRBV15; abundance: many; CDR3nt: TGTGCCACCCGTAAGGGAGGGGCCAGGAACACTGAAGCTTTCTTT; CDR3aa: CATRKGGARNTEAFF
j_gene: TRBJ2-1; d_gene: TRBD2; v_gene: TRBV5-5; abundance: .; CDR3nt: TGTGCCAGCAGCCTGGGTAGCGGGGTGAATGAGCAGTTCTTC; CDR3aa: CASSLGSGVNEQFF
j_gene: TRBJ1-5; d_gene: .; v_gene: TRBV6-1; abundance: .; CDR3nt: TGTGCCGGCCGGGCCGCAGAGCAGCCCCAGCATTTT; CDR3aa: CAGRAAEQPQHF
j_gene: TRBJ2-7; d_gene: .; v_gene: TRBV25-1; abundance: .; CDR3nt: TGTGCCAGCTCACCCCTAGGGGGTAGAGACGAGCAGTACTTC; CDR3aa: CASSPLGGRDEQYF
j_gene: TRBJ1-1; d_gene: .; v_gene: TRBV2; abundance: many; CDR3nt: TGTGCCAGCAGTGAAGCGGGGACGGCGAACACTGAAGCTTTCTTT; CDR3aa: CASSEAGTANTEAFF
j_gene: TRBJ1-2; d_gene: .; v_gene: TRBV12-3/TRBV12-4; abundance: many; CDR3nt: TGTGCCAGCAAATTACAATCCCGGCACAATGGCTACACCTTC; CDR3aa: CASKLQSRHNGYTF
j_gene: TRBJ2-3; d_gene: TRBD2; v_gene: TRBV7-3; abundance: .; CDR3nt: TGTGCCAGCAGCCCCATCCCCCCCAGCGGGAGGGGTCCAGATACGCAGTATTTT; CDR3aa: CASSPIPPSGRGPDTQYF
j_gene: TRBJ1-4; d_gene: TRBD1; v_gene: TRBV11-2; abundance: .; CDR3nt: TGTGCCAGCAGCCGACGGGACAGTGAAGAAAAACTGTTTTTT; CDR3aa: CASSRRDSEEKLFF
j_gene: TRBJ1-3; d_gene: .; v_gene: TRBV20-1; abundance: .; CDR3nt: TGCAGTGCCGAAGGTCGGGACGCTGACGCTGGGGACGTCTCTGGAAACACCATATATTTT; CDR3aa: CSAEGRDADAGDVSGNTIYF
j_gene: TRBJ2-1; d_gene: .; v_gene: TRBV15; abundance: once; CDR3nt: TGTGCCACCAGCAGAGACCCGTACTCCTACAATGAGCAGTTCTTC; CDR3aa: CATSRDPYSYNEQFF
j_gene: TRBJ2-7; d_gene: .; v_gene: TRBV7-9; abundance: few; CDR3nt: TGTGCCAGCAGCCCGGTTTGGGGCATACGACTATACGAGCAGTACTTC; CDR3aa: CASSPVWGIRLYEQYF
j_gene: TRBJ1-1; d_gene: TRBD1; v_gene: TRBV20-1; abundance: few; CDR3nt: TGCAGTGCCCAGGGGGGGTTTTTT; CDR3aa: CSAQGGFF
j_gene: TRBJ2-5; d_gene: .; v_gene: TRBV5-1; abundance: few; CDR3nt: TGCGCCAGCAGCTTGGGTACTCCTTCAGAGACCCAGTACTTC; CDR3aa: CASSLGTPSETQYF
j_gene: TRBJ2-2; d_gene: .; v_gene: TRBV24-1; abundance: few; CDR3nt: TGTGCCACCAGTGAACCCCACGGCAGACCCAACACCGGGGAGCTGTTTTTT; CDR3aa: CATSEPHGRPNTGELFF
j_gene: TRBJ2-7; d_gene: TRBD2; v_gene: TRBV10-3; abundance: .; CDR3nt: TGTGCCAGCAGTGCGTCGACTAGCGCAGGCTACGAGCAGTACTTC; CDR3aa: CASSASTSAGYEQYF
j_gene: TRBJ2-2; d_gene: TRBD2; v_gene: TRBV9; abundance: few; CDR3nt: TGTGCCAGCAGCGTCGAGGGAGGGCTAGCGGGAGGCATCACCGGGGAGCTGTTTTTT; CDR3aa: CASSVEGGLAGGITGELFF
j_gene: TRBJ1-1; d_gene: .; v_gene: TRBV2; abundance: many; CDR3nt: TGTGCCAGCAGGACGGGCGGCCAGGGGCGAGCTTTCTTT; CDR3aa: CASRTGGQGRAFF
j_gene: TRBJ1-2; d_gene: .; v_gene: TRBV10-3; abundance: .; CDR3nt: TGTGCCAACCAGTTGGACTATGGCTACACCTTC; CDR3aa: CANQLDYGYTF
j_gene: TRBJ1-2; d_gene: .; v_gene: TRBV20-1; abundance: .; CDR3nt: TGCAGTGCTAGAAAAGGGTGGGAAGCTAACTATGGCTACACCTTC; CDR3aa: CSARKGWEANYGYTF
j_gene: TRBJ1-5; d_gene: .; v_gene: TRBV5-6; abundance: few; CDR3nt: TGTGCCAGCAGCTTGGAGCGTGGGCAGGGAGGTCAGCCCCAGCATTTT; CDR3aa: CASSLERGQGGQPQHF
j_gene: TRBJ1-2; d_gene: TRBD1; v_gene: TRBV5-1; abundance: .; CDR3nt: TGCGCCAGCAGCTTGGAAGGGACAGGATATGGCTACACCTTC; CDR3aa: CASSLEGTGYGYTF
j_gene: TRBJ2-4; d_gene: TRBD2; v_gene: TRBV19; abundance: many; CDR3nt: TGTGCCAGTAGAGATTCCGGGGGGTCCATTCAGTACTTC; CDR3aa: CASRDSGGSIQYF
j_gene: TRBJ2-1; d_gene: TRBD1; v_gene: TRBV2; abundance: .; CDR3nt: TGTGCCAGCAGTTCCGAGGACAGGGAGGCCAATGAGCAGTTCTTC; CDR3aa: CASSSEDREANEQFF
j_gene: TRBJ2-7; d_gene: .; v_gene: TRBV6-1; abundance: many; CDR3nt: TGTGCCAGCAGTGAAGCTATTTACGAGCAGTACTTC; CDR3aa: CASSEAIYEQYF
j_gene: TRBJ1-1; d_gene: TRBD1; v_gene: TRBV11-1; abundance: .; CDR3nt: TGTGCCAGCAGCCTTCAGGGGGCGCGGCTGAACACTGAAGCTTTCTTT; CDR3aa: CASSLQGARLNTEAFF
j_gene: TRBJ2-3; d_gene: TRBD2; v_gene: TRBV4-2; abundance: .; CDR3nt: TGTGCCAGCAGCCAAGACCGACTAGCGGGAGATGTAGATACGCAGTATTTT; CDR3aa: CASSQDRLAGDVDTQYF
j_gene: TRBJ2-7; d_gene: TRBD2; v_gene: TRBV19; abundance: once; CDR3nt: TGTGCCAGTAGTCCCGGGGGGACGGCTGGTTACGAGCAGTACTTC; CDR3aa: CASSPGGTAGYEQYF
j_gene: TRBJ1-2; d_gene: TRBD1; v_gene: TRBV30; abundance: few; CDR3nt: TGTGCCTGGAGTCGGGACAGGGAATCCTCTAACTATGGCTACACCTTC; CDR3aa: CAWSRDRESSNYGYTF
j_gene: TRBJ1-1; d_gene: .; v_gene: TRBV10-3; abundance: many; CDR3nt: TGTGCCACTTTAAGAAAGGGGCCCGGTGGCACTGAAGCTTTCTTT; CDR3aa: CATLRKGPGGTEAFF